This section outlines one T cell receptor beta chain sequence together with its context. Original data processing: Estimation of nucleated cell counts was performed using reference gene primer amplification. Clones were read by immunoSEQ multiplex PCR, and TCRdb kept only the in-frame ones, dropping some. The DNA was the basis for D and trimming; V, J and clone size are from that table. The data contain about 150,000 clones, about 90% of them singletons. The germline V gene has CDR1 MNHEY and CDR2 SVGAGI. This CDR3 comprises 15 residues. Trimming at V came to 9 bases and at J to 7 bases, leaving 15 bases not matched to a gene. This entry is derived from a study of blood T cell repertoires in COVID-19. Study summary: In each case, the material was cDNA or gDNA derived from T cells, B-cell-depleted T cells, or PBMCs.

Material for sequencing was peripheral blood. The V and J genes are TRBV6-5 and TRBJ2-3, with 8 positions matching TRBD2. The receptor was isolated from a man aged 50 to 59 with acute or convalescent COVID-19. CDR3 sequence reads: CASSSAGGPQHTQYF. CDR3 DNA sequence: TGTGCCAGTAGTAGCGCGGGAGGCCCGCAACATACGCAGTATTTT.